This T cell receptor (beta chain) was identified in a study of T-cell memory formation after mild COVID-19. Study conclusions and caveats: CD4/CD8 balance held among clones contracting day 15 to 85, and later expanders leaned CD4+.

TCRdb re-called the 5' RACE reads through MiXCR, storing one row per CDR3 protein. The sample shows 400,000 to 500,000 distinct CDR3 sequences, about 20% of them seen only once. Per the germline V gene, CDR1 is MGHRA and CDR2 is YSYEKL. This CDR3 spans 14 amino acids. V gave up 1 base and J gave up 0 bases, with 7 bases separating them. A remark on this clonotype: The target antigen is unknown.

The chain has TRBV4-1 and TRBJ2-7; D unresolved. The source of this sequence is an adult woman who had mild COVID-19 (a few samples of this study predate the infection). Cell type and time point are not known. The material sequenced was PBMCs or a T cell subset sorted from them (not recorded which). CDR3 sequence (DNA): TGCGCCAGCAGCCAAGGGGTCTACTCCTACGAGCAGTACTTC. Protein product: CASSQGVYSYEQYF.